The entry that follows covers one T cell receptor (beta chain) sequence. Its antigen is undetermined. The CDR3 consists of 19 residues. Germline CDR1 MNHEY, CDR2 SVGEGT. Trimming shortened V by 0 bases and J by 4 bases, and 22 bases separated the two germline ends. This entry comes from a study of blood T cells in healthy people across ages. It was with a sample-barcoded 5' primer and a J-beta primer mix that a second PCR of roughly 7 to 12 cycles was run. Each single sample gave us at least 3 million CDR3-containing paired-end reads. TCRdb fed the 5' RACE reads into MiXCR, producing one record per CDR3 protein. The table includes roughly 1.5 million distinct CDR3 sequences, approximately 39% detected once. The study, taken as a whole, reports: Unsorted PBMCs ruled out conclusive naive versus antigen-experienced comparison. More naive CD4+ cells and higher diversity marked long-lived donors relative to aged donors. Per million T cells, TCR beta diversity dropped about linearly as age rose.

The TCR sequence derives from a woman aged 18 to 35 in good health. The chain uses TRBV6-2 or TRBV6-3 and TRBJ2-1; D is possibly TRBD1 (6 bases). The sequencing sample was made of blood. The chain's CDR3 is CASSYSKGEIRRGYNEQFF. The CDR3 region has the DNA TGTGCCAGCAGTTACTCGAAGGGGGAGATACGGAGAGGGTACAATGAGCAGTTCTTC.